Presented here are 7 T cell receptor beta chains from one specimen sequenced in a study of blood T cell repertoires in COVID-19 (TCRdb year 2020). Receptors were amplified or captured by the immunoSEQ multiplex PCR assay. This immuneACCESS table, as held by TCRdb, lists in-frame sequences with V and J called but not all clones. Of the missing ones, under half trace to an unresolved V gene in checked studies; the others have no known cause. The table for this sample lists roughly 180,000 clones; 87% of them were counted only once. Clones ranked in the top ten supply 2% to 2.5% of the sample. The sequenced material came from PBMCs or T cells enriched from blood (not recorded which). The receptor source for this set is a woman aged 25 to 39 who had recovered from COVID-19.

The rearrangement uses TRBV4-3 and TRBJ2-7, with 7 bases fitting TRBD2. This CDR3 comprises 18 residues. CDR1 and CDR2 from the germline V gene are LGHNA and YSLEER. The V segment lost 0 bases and the J segment 4 bases; nucleotides outside the gene matches: 15. CDR3 loop: CASSQDPPGLAVKYEQYF. The CDR3, as DNA: TGCGCCAGCAGCCAAGACCCCCCCGGGCTAGCGGTGAAATACGAGCAGTACTTC.

This clone was observed a handful of times. CDR3 coding DNA: TGTGCCAGCACCCTGACAGTCTATGGCTACACCTTC. It is translated as CASTLTVYGYTF. The V gene is TRBV12-3 or TRBV12-4, the J gene TRBJ1-2; TRBD1 might be the D (5 bases). V was trimmed by 7 bases and J by 4 bases, leaving 10 bases between them. This CDR3 is 12 amino acids long.

In this sample, this clone turned up a few times. V is TRBV4-2 and J is TRBJ1-2, with D unresolved. Looked up from germline, CDR1 is LGHNA and CDR2 is YNFKEQ. The CDR3 length is 15 residues. Trimming cost V 4 bases and J 4 bases, with 16 bases left between them. The CDR3 region is CASSRPELESYGYTF. In nucleotides, the CDR3 is TGTGCCAGCAGCCGCCCCGAGTTGGAGAGCTATGGCTACACCTTC.

V gene TRBV3-1 (or the pseudogene TRBV3-2) combines with J gene TRBJ2-7, with D possibly matching TRBD1 (6 bases). The CDR3 sequence is 16 residues long. Germline assignment: CDR1 LGHDT and CDR2 YNNKEL (reference sequence). The V end lost 4 bases, the J end lost 0 bases, and 16 bases lay between the germline ends. CDR3 coding DNA: TGTGCCAGCAGCCCCCCCTACAGGGAGAGCTCCTACGAGCAGTACTTC. Encoded protein: CASSPPYRESSYEQYF.

The chain joins TRBV18 to TRBJ2-1; TRBD1 matches at 7 bases. The V gene end was trimmed by 5 bases and the J gene end by 9 bases; junction bases not matched to a gene: 7. The germline gives CDR1 KGHSH, CDR2 LQKENI. This CDR3 contains 13 residues. This CDR3 is CASSVRQGTEQFF. CDR3 coding DNA: TGTGCCAGCTCAGTCAGACAGGGTACTGAGCAGTTCTTC.

The chain employs TRBV10-3 and TRBJ2-7; 9 positions match TRBD1. The germline gives CDR1 ENHRY, CDR2 SYGVKD. V was pared by 9 bases and J by 5 bases, with 2 bases of the junction left unmatched. This CDR3 region has 11 residues. Here the CDR3 DNA reads TGTGCCATAACAGGGGGCCACGAGCAGTACTTC. This sequence encodes CAITGGHEQYF.

This chain links TRBV3-1 (or the pseudogene TRBV3-2) with TRBJ1-2; D remains ambiguous. The germline CDR1 and CDR2 sequences are LGHDT and YNNKEL (reference sequence). This CDR3 spans 11 amino acids. Trimming removed 3 bases from V and 8 bases from J, with 7 bases in between. The CDR3 protein is CASSHAGGYTF. The CDR3 nucleotides read TGTGCCAGCAGCCACGCGGGGGGCTACACCTTC.